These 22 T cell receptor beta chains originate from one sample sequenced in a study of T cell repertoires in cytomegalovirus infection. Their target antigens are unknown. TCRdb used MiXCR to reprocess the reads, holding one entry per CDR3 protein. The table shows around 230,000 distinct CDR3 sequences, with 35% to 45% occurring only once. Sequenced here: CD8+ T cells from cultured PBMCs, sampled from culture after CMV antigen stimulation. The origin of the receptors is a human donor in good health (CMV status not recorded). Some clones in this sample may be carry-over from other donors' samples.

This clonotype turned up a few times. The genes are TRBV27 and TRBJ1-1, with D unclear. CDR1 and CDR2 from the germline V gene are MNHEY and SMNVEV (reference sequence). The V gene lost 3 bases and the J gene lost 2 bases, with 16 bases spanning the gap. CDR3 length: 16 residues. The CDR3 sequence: CASSFRQGYLNTEAFF. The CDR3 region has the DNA TGTGCCAGCAGTTTTCGGCAAGGATATCTAAACACTGAAGCTTTCTTT.

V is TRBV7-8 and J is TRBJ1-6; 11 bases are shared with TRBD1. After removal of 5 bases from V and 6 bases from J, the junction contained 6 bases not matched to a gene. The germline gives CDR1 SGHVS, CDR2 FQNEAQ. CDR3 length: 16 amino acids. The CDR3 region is CASSPEGQGGNSPLHF. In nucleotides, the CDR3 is TGTGCCAGCAGCCCAGAGGGACAGGGGGGTAATTCACCCCTCCACTTT.

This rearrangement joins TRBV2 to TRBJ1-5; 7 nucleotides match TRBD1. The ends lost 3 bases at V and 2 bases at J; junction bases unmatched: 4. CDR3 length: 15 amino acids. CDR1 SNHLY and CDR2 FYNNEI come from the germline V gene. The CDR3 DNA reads TGTGCCAGCAGTGATTCCGGGACAGGCAATCAGCCCCAGCATTTT. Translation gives CASSDSGTGNQPQHF.

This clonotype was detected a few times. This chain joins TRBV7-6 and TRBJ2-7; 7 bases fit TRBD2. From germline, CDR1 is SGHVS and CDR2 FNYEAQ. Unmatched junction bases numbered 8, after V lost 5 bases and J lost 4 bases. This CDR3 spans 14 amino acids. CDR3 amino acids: CASSTGTNPYEQYF. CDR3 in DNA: TGTGCCAGCAGCACCGGGACTAACCCATACGAGCAGTACTTC.

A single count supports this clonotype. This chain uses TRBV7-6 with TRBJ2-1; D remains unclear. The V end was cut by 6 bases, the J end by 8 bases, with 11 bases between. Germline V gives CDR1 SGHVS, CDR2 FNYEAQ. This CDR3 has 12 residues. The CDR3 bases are TGTGCCAGCAGATCACCCTGGGATGAGCAGTTCTTC. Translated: CASRSPWDEQFF.

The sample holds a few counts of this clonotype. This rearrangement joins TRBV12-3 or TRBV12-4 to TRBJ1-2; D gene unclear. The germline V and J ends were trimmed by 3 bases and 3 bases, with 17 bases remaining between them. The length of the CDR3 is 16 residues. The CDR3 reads CASSFPTEKRDYGYTF. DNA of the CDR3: TGTGCCAGCAGTTTCCCGACGGAGAAACGCGACTATGGCTACACCTTC.

Here the CDR3 DNA reads TGTGCTAGTGGTTTGCCCGATCCGGACGGTCGATATAATTCACCCCTCCACTTT. Translating gives CASGLPDPDGRYNSPLHF. The chain is built from TRBV12-5 and TRBJ1-6; D unresolved. Looked up from germline, CDR1 is LGHNT and CDR2 is FRNRAP. The CDR3 runs to 18 residues. V was trimmed by 2 bases and J by 4 bases, leaving 18 bases between them.

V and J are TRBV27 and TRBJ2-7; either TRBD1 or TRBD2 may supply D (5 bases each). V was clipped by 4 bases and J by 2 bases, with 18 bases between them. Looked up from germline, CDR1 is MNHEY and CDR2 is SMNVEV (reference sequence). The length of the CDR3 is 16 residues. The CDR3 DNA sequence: TGTGCCAGCAGTTCCCTGGGGGATGAGACCCCCTACGAGCAGTACTTC. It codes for CASSSLGDETPYEQYF.

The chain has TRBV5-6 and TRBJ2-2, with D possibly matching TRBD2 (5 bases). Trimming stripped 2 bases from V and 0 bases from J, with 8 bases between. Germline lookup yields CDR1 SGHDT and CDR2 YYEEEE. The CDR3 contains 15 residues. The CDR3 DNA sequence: TGTGCCAGCAGCTTTCCACTAGCGAACACCGGGGAGCTGTTTTTT. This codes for CASSFPLANTGELFF.

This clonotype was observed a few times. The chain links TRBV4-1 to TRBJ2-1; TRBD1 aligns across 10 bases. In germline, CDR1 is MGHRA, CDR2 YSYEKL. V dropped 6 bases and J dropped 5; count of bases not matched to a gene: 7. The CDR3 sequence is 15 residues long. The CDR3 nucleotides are TGCGCCAGCAGTCGAAGGGACAGGGGTAACAATGAGCAGTTCTTC. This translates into CASSRRDRGNNEQFF.

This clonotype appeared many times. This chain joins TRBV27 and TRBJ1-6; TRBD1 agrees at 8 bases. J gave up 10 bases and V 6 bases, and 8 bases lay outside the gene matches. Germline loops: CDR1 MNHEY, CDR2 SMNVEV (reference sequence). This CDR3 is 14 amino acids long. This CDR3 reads CASREDRGWSPLHF. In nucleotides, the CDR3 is TGTGCCAGCAGAGAAGACAGGGGCTGGTCACCCCTCCACTTT.

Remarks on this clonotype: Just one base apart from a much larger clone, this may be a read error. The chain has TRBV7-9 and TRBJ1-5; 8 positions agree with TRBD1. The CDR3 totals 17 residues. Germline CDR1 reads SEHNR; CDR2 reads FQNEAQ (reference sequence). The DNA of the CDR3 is TGTGCCAGCAGCCTCCTGGACAGGGTTTATAGCAATCAGCCCCCGCATTTT. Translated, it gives CASSLLDRVYSNQPPHF.

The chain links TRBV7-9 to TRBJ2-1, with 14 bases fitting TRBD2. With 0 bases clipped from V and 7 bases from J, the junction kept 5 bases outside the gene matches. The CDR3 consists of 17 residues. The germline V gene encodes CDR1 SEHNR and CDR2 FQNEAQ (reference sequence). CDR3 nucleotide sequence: TGTGCCAGCAGCTTAGCAATCCGGACTAGCGGGAGGAATGAGCAGTTCTTC. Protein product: CASSLAIRTSGRNEQFF.

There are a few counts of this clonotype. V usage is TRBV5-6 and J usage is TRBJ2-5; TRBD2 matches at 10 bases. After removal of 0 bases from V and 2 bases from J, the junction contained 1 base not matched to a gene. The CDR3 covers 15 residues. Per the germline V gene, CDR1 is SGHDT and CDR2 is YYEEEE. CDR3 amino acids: CASSLGLAGQETQYF. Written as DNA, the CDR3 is TGTGCCAGCAGCTTGGGACTAGCGGGTCAAGAGACCCAGTACTTC.

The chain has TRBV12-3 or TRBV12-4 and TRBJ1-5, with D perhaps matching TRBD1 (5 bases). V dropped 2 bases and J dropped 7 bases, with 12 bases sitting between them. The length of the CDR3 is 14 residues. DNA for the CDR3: TGTGCCAGCAGTTTATCCCAGGGTAAGCAGCCCCAGCATTTT. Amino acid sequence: CASSLSQGKQPQHF.

CDR3 sequence (DNA): TGTGCCAGCAGTTCCACTGCCTCAGGCACAGATACGCAGTATTTT. Encoded protein: CASSSTASGTDTQYF. The chain joins TRBV12-3 or TRBV12-4 to TRBJ2-3; D is undetermined. The ends were cut back, 4 bases at V and 1 base at J, with 12 bases in the middle. This CDR3 has 15 residues.

CDR3 sequence: CASSPSKGGYEQYF. CDR3 nucleotide sequence: TGTGCCAGCAGCCCTTCGAAGGGGGGCTACGAGCAGTACTTC. V is TRBV27 and J is TRBJ2-7; the D call may be TRBD1 or TRBD2 (6 bases each). The CDR3 totals 14 residues. The germline CDR1 and CDR2 sequences are MNHEY and SMNVEV (reference sequence). Trimming removed 6 bases at V and 3 bases at J, with 15 bases between.

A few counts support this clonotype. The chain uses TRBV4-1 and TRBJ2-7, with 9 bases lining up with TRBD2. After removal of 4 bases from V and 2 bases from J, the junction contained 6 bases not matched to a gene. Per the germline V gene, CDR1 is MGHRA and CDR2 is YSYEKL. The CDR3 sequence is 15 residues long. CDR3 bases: TGCGCCAGCAGCCCTCGTAGCGGGAGCCCCTACGAGCAGTACTTC. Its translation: CASSPRSGSPYEQYF.

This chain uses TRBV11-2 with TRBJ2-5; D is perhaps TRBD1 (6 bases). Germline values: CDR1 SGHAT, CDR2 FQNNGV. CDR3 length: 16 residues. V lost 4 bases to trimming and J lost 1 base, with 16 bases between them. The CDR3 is CASSSLDSFLQETQYF. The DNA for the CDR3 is TGTGCCAGCAGCTCCTTGGACAGCTTTCTCCAAGAGACCCAGTACTTC.

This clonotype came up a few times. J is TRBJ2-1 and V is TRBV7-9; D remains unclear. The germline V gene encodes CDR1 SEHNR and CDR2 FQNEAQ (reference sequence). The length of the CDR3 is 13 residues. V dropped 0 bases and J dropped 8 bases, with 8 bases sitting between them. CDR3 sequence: CASSLAPPYEQFF. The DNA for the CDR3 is TGTGCCAGCAGCTTAGCGCCCCCCTATGAGCAGTTCTTC.

The CDR3 DNA follows: TGTGCCAGCAGCTTAATCGTGGTGGGGCCCCAGCATTTT. Protein product: CASSLIVVGPQHF. The genes are TRBV7-2 and TRBJ1-5; D unclear. Germline V gene sequence: CDR1 SGHTA, CDR2 FQGNSA. The CDR3 totals 13 residues. V lost 2 bases and J lost 9, with 11 bases in between.

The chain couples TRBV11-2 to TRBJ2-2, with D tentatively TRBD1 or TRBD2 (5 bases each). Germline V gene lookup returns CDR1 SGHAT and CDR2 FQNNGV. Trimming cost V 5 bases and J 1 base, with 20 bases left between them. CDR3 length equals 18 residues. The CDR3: CASSTWDVLPENTGELFF. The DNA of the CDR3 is TGTGCCAGCAGCACCTGGGACGTATTGCCGGAGAACACCGGGGAGCTGTTTTTT.